What follows are 9 T cell receptor beta chains derived from one specimen sequenced in a study of beta chain features in type 1 diabetes. The authors reverse transcribed all of the isolated RNA, so sequencing captured expressed TCRB transcripts. Clones were sequenced by immunoSEQ multiplex PCR, and TCRdb holds only the in-frame ones, with some missing. In the table there are some 900,000 clones, 15% to 20% of which are singletons. The specimen sequenced was naive CD4+ T cells from blood. These receptor sequences come from a woman aged 18-35 years in good health.

The table lists this clone with a few counts. Other DNA sequences from this sample encode an identical CDR3 as well. The CDR3 sequence: CASSFKGGNEQFF. CDR3 DNA sequence: TGTGCCAGCAGCTTTAAAGGGGGAAATGAGCAGTTCTTC. This chain connects TRBV7-3 to TRBJ2-1, with a possible D match to TRBD1 (6 bases). The V gene's germline CDR1 is SGHTA and CDR2 FQGTGA. The CDR3 has 13 residues. The V end was cut by 3 bases, the J end by 7 bases, with 10 bases between.

The chain combines TRBV18 with TRBJ1-4; D call uncertain. Trimming removed 5 bases from V and 0 bases from J, with 10 bases in between. Germline lookup yields CDR1 KGHSH and CDR2 LQKENI. This CDR3 spans 15 amino acids. The DNA of the CDR3 is TGTGCCAGCTCAGAACCGTATGCAACTAATGAAAAACTGTTTTTT. The encoded protein is CASSEPYATNEKLFF.

This clone was counted a single time. The V call is TRBV18, the J call TRBJ2-3; D is perhaps TRBD1 (5 bases). V lost 3 bases, J lost 2 bases, and 15 bases lay in between. In germline, CDR1 is KGHSH, CDR2 LQKENI. The CDR3 has 16 residues. The CDR3 loop is CASSPITGTFTDTQYF. The CDR3 coding sequence is TGTGCCAGCTCACCGATAACAGGAACCTTCACAGATACGCAGTATTTT. The entire variable domain, with the rest obtained from reference TRBV18 and TRBJ2-3, is as follows: NAGVMQNPRHLVRRRGQEARLRCSPMKGHSHVYWYRQLPEEGLKFMVYLQKENIIDESGMPKERFSAEFPKEGPSILRIQQVVRGDSAAYFCASSPITGTFTDTQYFGPGTRLTVL.

V gene TRBV10-3 combines with J gene TRBJ2-3; no firm D call. V lost 4 bases and J lost 0, with 20 bases in between. Germline CDR1 and CDR2: ENHRY and SYGVKD. The CDR3 has 18 amino acids. The CDR3 region is CAISVTGRPGDSTDTQYF. CDR3 DNA: TGTGCCATCAGTGTTACCGGAAGGCCGGGCGATAGCACAGATACGCAGTATTTT.

J is TRBJ1-1 and V is TRBV27, with D perhaps TRBD1 (6 bases). V was shortened by 0 bases and J by 10 bases, with 12 bases between the two germline ends. Germline-derived CDR1 and CDR2 are MNHEY and SMNVEV (reference sequence). The CDR3 contains 13 residues. CDR3 sequence reads: CASSLSGGGAAFF. The CDR3 nucleotides are TGTGCCAGCAGTTTATCGGGGGGGGGCGCAGCTTTCTTT.

The gene calls are TRBV6-1 and TRBJ1-1; TRBD1 is a possible D gene (5 bases). Germline CDR1 is MNHNS and CDR2 is SASEGT. V was shortened by 7 bases and J by 1 base, with 10 bases between the two germline ends. This CDR3 region has 13 residues. The CDR3: CASNQGPNTEAFF. For the CDR3, the DNA is TGTGCCAGCAACCAGGGCCCGAACACTGAAGCTTTCTTT.

In this sample, this clone turned up a few times. The J gene is TRBJ2-1, the V gene TRBV4-1; 11 bases align to TRBD2. CDR1 is MGHRA and CDR2 is YSYEKL in the germline V gene. The V and J ends lost 1 base and 11 bases, in that order; junction bases with no gene match: 4. The CDR3 length is 14 residues. The CDR3 nucleotides are TGCGCCAGCAGCCAAGGTGGGACTAGCGGCAAGCAGTTCTTC. It codes for CASSQGGTSGKQFF.

This clone has only a few counts. This chain links TRBV12-5 with TRBJ2-3; the D gene is possibly TRBD2 (6 bases). Between the trimmed V and J ends, which lost 5 bases and 4 bases, there was a span of 7 bases. The CDR3 consists of 12 residues. CDR1 and CDR2 (germline): LGHNT, FRNRAP. CDR3 residues: CASGREADTQYF. The DNA of the CDR3 is TGTGCTAGTGGTAGGGAGGCAGATACGCAGTATTTT.

This clone was seen more than once but under ten times. The J gene is TRBJ1-5, the V gene TRBV18; 7 nucleotides agree with TRBD1. Germline CDR1 KGHSH, CDR2 LQKENI. The length of the CDR3 is 14 residues. With V trimmed by 3 bases and J by 6 bases, 5 bases remained unmatched. As DNA, the CDR3 is TGTGCCAGCTCACCCGACAGGGTTGGTCAGCCCCAGCATTTT. This encodes CASSPDRVGQPQHF.